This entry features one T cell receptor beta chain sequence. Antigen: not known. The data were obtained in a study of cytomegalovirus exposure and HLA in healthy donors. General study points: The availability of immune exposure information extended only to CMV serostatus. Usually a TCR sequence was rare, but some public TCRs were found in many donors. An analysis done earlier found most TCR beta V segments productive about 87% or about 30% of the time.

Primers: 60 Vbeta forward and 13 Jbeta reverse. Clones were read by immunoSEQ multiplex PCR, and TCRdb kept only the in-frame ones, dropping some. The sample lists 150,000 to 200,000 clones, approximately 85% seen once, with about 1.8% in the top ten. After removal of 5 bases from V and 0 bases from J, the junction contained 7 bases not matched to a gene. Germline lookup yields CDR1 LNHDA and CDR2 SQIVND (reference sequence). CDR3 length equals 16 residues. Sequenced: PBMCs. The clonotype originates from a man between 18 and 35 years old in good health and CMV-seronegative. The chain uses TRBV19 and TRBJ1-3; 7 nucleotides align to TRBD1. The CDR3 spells CASSSPQGSSGNTIYF. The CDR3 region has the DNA TGTGCCAGTAGTTCACCACAGGGGTCCTCTGGAAACACCATATATTTT.